This entry lists 19 T cell receptor beta chains sequenced from one sample in a study of technical replicates of blood from a handful of donors. Produced via immunoSEQ multiplex PCR; TCRdb's table is partial and in-frame only. The sample lists about 69,000 clones, approximately 88% occurring once. The source material was PBMCs. The receptor set was obtained from a human donor in good health. Some clones in this sample may be carry-over from other donors' samples.

Notes on this clone: The identical CDR3 is also encoded by other nucleotide sequences in the sample. The chain combines TRBV19 with TRBJ2-6; D not resolved. The germline V gene encodes CDR1 LNHDA and CDR2 SQIVND (reference sequence). Trimming took off 1 base at V and 0 bases at J, with 4 bases between the two ends. The CDR3 loop spans 15 amino acids. The CDR3 is CASSIGGSGANVLTF. The CDR3 region has the DNA TGTGCCAGTAGTATAGGCGGCTCTGGGGCCAACGTCCTGACTTTC. Together with reference TRBV19 and TRBJ2-6, the CDR3 gives the full variable domain: DGGITQSPKYLFRKEGQNVTLSCEQNLNHDAMYWYRQDPGQGLRLIYYSQIVNDFQKGDIAEGYSVSREKKESFPLTVTSAQKNPTAFYLCASSIGGSGANVLTFGAGSRLTVL.

In its sample, this clone was seen a few times. The chain recombines TRBV10-3 with TRBJ1-1, with D unresolved. Trimming stripped 3 bases from V and 6 bases from J, with 17 bases between. This CDR3 is 15 amino acids long. CDR1 is ENHRY, CDR2 SYGVKD, per germline. The DNA for the CDR3 is TGTGCCATCAGTGAAGGTCGGACTCGAAATGCTGAAGCTTTCTTT. Translated: CAISEGRTRNAEAFF.

This rearrangement joins TRBV5-1 to TRBJ1-6, with D possibly TRBD1 on 5 matching bases. From germline, CDR1 is SGHRS and CDR2 YFSETQ. This CDR3 has 14 amino acids. V was pared by 0 bases and J by 8 bases, with 9 bases between. The CDR3 loop reads CASSLGGGYSPLHF. DNA of the CDR3: TGCGCCAGCAGCTTGGGGGGCGGATATTCACCCCTCCACTTT. Combining the CDR3 with reference TRBV5-1 and TRBJ1-6 gives the whole variable domain KAGVTQTPRYLIKTRGQQVTLSCSPISGHRSVSWYQQTPGQGLQFLFEYFSETQRNKGNFPGRFSGRQFSNSRSEMNVSTLELGDSALYLCASSLGGGYSPLHFGNGTRLTVT.

J is TRBJ2-1 and V is TRBV7-9, with 9 positions matching TRBD2. The germline V gene has CDR1 SEHNR and CDR2 FQNEAQ (reference sequence). The ends lost 2 bases at V and 7 bases at J; junction bases unmatched: 6. This CDR3 is 15 amino acids long. The DNA for the CDR3 is TGTGCCAGCAGCTTAATGGCGGGGGGGCGGAATGAGCAGTTCTTC. Its protein product is CASSLMAGGRNEQFF.

The gene calls are TRBV7-9 and TRBJ2-4, with 14 nucleotides matching TRBD2. Germline assignment: CDR1 SEHNR and CDR2 FQNEAQ (reference sequence). This CDR3 has 16 amino acids. V dropped 5 bases and J dropped 8; count of bases not matched to a gene: 8. CDR3 loop: CASSLGTSGSGDIQYF. The CDR3 DNA reads as TGTGCCAGCAGCCTGGGGACTAGCGGGAGCGGAGACATTCAGTACTTC.

This clone was recorded a few times. The rearrangement links TRBV2 to TRBJ1-1; a weak D match, TRBD1 (6 bases). The CDR3 totals 16 residues. Germline V gene data show CDR1 as SNHLY and CDR2 as FYNNEI. Trimming removed 4 bases at V and 4 bases at J, with 19 bases between. CDR3 sequence (DNA): TGTGCCAGCAGTGGATCTCAAGCGGGGGCGCGCACTGAAGCTTTCTTT. Translation: CASSGSQAGARTEAFF.

The chain employs TRBV6-1 and TRBJ2-1, with D perhaps TRBD2 (6 bases). Trimming shortened V by 5 bases and J by 7 bases, and 9 bases separated the two germline ends. The length of the CDR3 is 12 residues. CDR1 is MNHNS and CDR2 is SASEGT in the germline V gene. CDR3 sequence: CASSFSGNEQFF. Here the CDR3 DNA reads TGTGCCAGCAGTTTCAGCGGGAATGAGCAGTTCTTC.

This chain links TRBV5-4 with TRBJ2-7; 9 bases fit TRBD1. The CDR3 totals 13 residues. Trimming at V came to 4 bases and at J to 3 bases, leaving 2 bases not matched to a gene. Per germline, CDR1 SGHNT and CDR2 YYREEE (reference sequence). CDR3 residues: CASSRDRDYEQYF. For the CDR3, the DNA is TGTGCCAGCAGCAGGGACAGGGACTACGAGCAGTACTTC.

The rearrangement uses TRBV27 and TRBJ2-3; maybe TRBD2 (5 bases). CDR1 is MNHEY and CDR2 is SMNVEV in the germline V gene (reference sequence). V shed 3 bases and J shed 0 bases, with 10 bases lying between them. The CDR3 is 15 residues long. The CDR3: CASSFRGSSTDTQYF. The CDR3 DNA is TGTGCCAGCAGTTTCCGCGGGTCTAGCACAGATACGCAGTATTTT.

V is TRBV6-4 and J is TRBJ2-2; D perhaps matches TRBD1 (5 bases). CDR1 is MRHNA, CDR2 SNTAGT, per germline. This CDR3 is 13 amino acids long. V lost 4 bases and J lost 5, with 8 bases in between. CDR3 nucleotide sequence: TGTGCCAGCAGTGTCAAGGGGACCGGGGAGCTGTTTTTT. Translated, it gives CASSVKGTGELFF.

This clone appeared a single time. The chain is built from TRBV18 and TRBJ1-1, with a possible D match to TRBD1 (5 bases). V lost 4 bases and J lost 2, with 8 bases in between. Germline V gene sequence: CDR1 KGHSH, CDR2 LQKENI. The CDR3 contains 13 residues. Written as DNA, the CDR3 is TGTGCCAGCTCACAAGGACAAAACACTGAAGCTTTCTTT. Its protein is CASSQGQNTEAFF.

This chain uses TRBV7-9 with TRBJ2-5; D is possibly TRBD2 (6 bases). The V end was cut by 3 bases, the J end by 4 bases, with 9 bases between. The CDR3 spans 13 residues. Germline CDR1 reads SEHNR; CDR2 reads FQNEAQ (reference sequence). This CDR3 reads CASSLGSGETQYF. The CDR3 DNA reads as TGTGCCAGCAGCTTGGGTAGCGGAGAGACCCAGTACTTC.

The V gene is TRBV23-1, the J gene TRBJ2-5, with D perhaps matching TRBD2 (5 bases). TRBV23-1 is sorted into the ORF group, with uncertain function. Trimming took off 0 bases at V and 5 bases at J, with 10 bases between the two ends. The CDR3 sequence is 14 residues long. In DNA, the CDR3 is TGCGCCAGCAGTCAATCGAGGGTATGGGAGACCCAGTACTTC. This sequence encodes CASSQSRVWETQYF.

The chain combines TRBV7-9 with TRBJ2-5; possibly TRBD2 for D (5 bases). With 5 bases removed from V and 5 bases from J, the gap between germline ends came to 12 bases. There are 13 residues in the CDR3. Germline CDR1 is SEHNR and CDR2 is FQNEAQ (reference sequence). Written as DNA, the CDR3 is TGTGCCAGCAGCCAAGCGGCTGGCGAGACCCAGTACTTC. Protein sequence: CASSQAAGETQYF.

This clone is a singleton in its sample. This CDR3 is CASSLESGGSYSTDTQYF. CDR3 in DNA: TGTGCCAGCAGCTTAGAGTCCGGGGGGAGCTATAGCACAGATACGCAGTATTTT. The chain combines TRBV7-2 with TRBJ2-3, with 7 bases fitting TRBD2. With 1 base clipped from V and 0 bases from J, the junction kept 10 bases outside the gene matches. The CDR3 loop spans 18 amino acids. CDR1 is SGHTA, CDR2 FQGNSA, per germline.

The V and J genes are TRBV6-4 and TRBJ2-3; a possible D gene is TRBD2 (6 bases). This CDR3 spans 15 amino acids. V lost 0 bases and J lost 1, with 8 bases in between. The V gene's germline CDR1 is MRHNA and CDR2 SNTAGT. CDR3 residues: CASSDSSGGTDTQYF. CDR3 sequence (DNA): TGTGCCAGCAGTGACTCGTCGGGGGGCACAGATACGCAGTATTTT.

This clone appeared a single time. The chain recombines TRBV7-9 with TRBJ2-1; TRBD2 aligns across 7 bases. Looked up from germline, CDR1 is SEHNR and CDR2 is FQNEAQ (reference sequence). The ends lost 7 bases at V and 4 bases at J; junction bases unmatched: 10. The CDR3 loop spans 15 amino acids. Written as DNA, the CDR3 is TGTGCCAGCACCCCCTTGGGGGAGGGTTACAATGAGCAGTTCTTC. This codes for CASTPLGEGYNEQFF.

V usage is TRBV2 and J usage is TRBJ2-3, with 10 bases identical to TRBD1. Germline V lookup: CDR1 SNHLY, CDR2 FYNNEI. V shed 4 bases and J 4 bases; nucleotides not matched to a gene: 5. This CDR3 has 15 amino acids. DNA for the CDR3: TGTGCCAGCAGTGTCGAGGGGACAGGGGCAGATACGCAGTATTTT. Protein: CASSVEGTGADTQYF.

This clone appeared a few times. The CDR3 DNA is TGTGCCAGCAGCTCGTTCTGGGACTTCACAACCGGGGAGCTGTTTTTT. Translated: CASSSFWDFTTGELFF. The V and J genes are TRBV14 and TRBJ2-2, with D possibly matching TRBD2 (6 bases). This CDR3 comprises 16 residues. Germline V gives CDR1 SGHDN, CDR2 FVKESK. V lost 5 bases, J lost 5 bases, and 18 bases lay in between. Variable domain in full (rest from reference TRBV14 and TRBJ2-2): EAGVTQFPSHSVIEKGQTVTLRCDPISGHDNLYWYRRVMGKEIKFLLHFVKESKQDESGMPNNRFLAERTGGTYSTLKVQPAELEDSGVYFCASSSFWDFTTGELFFGEGSRLTVL.